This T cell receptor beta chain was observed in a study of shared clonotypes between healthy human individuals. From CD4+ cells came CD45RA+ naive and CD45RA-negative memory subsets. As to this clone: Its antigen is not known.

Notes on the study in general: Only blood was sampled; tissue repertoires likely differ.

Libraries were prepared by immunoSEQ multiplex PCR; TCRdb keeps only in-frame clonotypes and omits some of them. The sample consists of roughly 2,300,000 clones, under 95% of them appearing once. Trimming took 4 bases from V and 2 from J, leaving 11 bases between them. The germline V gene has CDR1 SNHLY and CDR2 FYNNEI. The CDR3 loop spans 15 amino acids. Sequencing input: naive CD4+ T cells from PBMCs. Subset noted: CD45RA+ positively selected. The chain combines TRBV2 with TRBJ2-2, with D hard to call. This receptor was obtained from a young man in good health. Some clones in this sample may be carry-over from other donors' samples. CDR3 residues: CASSGQAQNTGELFF. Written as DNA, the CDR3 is TGTGCCAGCAGTGGTCAGGCCCAAAACACCGGGGAGCTGTTTTTT.